These 4 T cell receptor beta chains were all obtained from the same sample, sequenced in a study of blood T cell repertoires in COVID-19 (dated by TCRdb to the early 2020s). The library was produced with the immunoSEQ multiplex PCR assay. In its TCRdb copy, this immuneACCESS table keeps in-frame sequences only and misses some clones. Where compared with another copy, unresolved V genes explain less than half of these, and the others have no known cause. For this sample the table gives fewer than 150,000 clones, of which 75% to 90% were detected only once. About 4.3% of the sample lies in the top ten. Material for sequencing was peripheral blood. All receptors come from a human donor in a cohort sampled during active COVID-19.

V and J are TRBV5-1 and TRBJ2-5; 7 nucleotides match TRBD2. The CDR3 runs 18 residues. Trimming cost V 3 bases and J 1 base; bases outside gene matches: 15. CDR1 and CDR2 (germline): SGHRS, YFSETQ. This CDR3 reads CASSSVPPSGTLQETQYF. CDR3 sequence (DNA): TGCGCCAGCAGCTCCGTGCCACCTAGCGGTACCCTCCAAGAGACCCAGTACTTC. Using reference TRBV5-1 and TRBJ2-5 for the parts outside the CDR3, the full variable domain is KAGVTQTPRYLIKTRGQQVTLSCSPISGHRSVSWYQQTPGQGLQFLFEYFSETQRNKGNFPGRFSGRQFSNSRSEMNVSTLELGDSALYLCASSSVPPSGTLQETQYFGPGTRLLVL.

The CDR3 DNA follows: TGTGCCAGCAGTGAAGCGCTAAAGGCTAGCCAAGAGACCCAGTACTTC. Protein: CASSEALKASQETQYF. This chain uses TRBV2 with TRBJ2-5; D is undetermined. Trimming pared 0 bases from V and 1 base from J, leaving 12 bases between. CDR1 SNHLY and CDR2 FYNNEI come from the germline V gene. The length of the CDR3 is 16 residues.

A single count supports this clone. This rearrangement joins TRBV6-5 to TRBJ1-5, with TRBD1 matching 11 bases. V shed 5 bases and J 6 bases; nucleotides not matched to a gene: 3. CDR3 length: 14 residues. Germline CDR1 MNHEY, CDR2 SVGAGI. CDR3 in amino acids: CASSRTGGIQPQHF. The CDR3 DNA follows: TGTGCCAGCAGTCGGACAGGGGGCATTCAGCCCCAGCATTTT.

The chain combines TRBV19 with TRBJ1-4; 10 bases are shared with TRBD1. The trim removed 1 base at V and 10 bases at J, leaving 3 bases unmatched. The CDR3 is 14 amino acids. CDR1 and CDR2 from the germline V gene are LNHDA and SQIVND (reference sequence). The CDR3 DNA follows: TGTGCCAGTAGTATAGGACAGGGGGCAGGAAAACTGTTTTTT. Protein product: CASSIGQGAGKLFF.